These T cell receptor beta chains were read from a single sample in a study of blood T cell repertoires in COVID-19. The assay was immunoSEQ multiplex PCR, and TCRdb's table has in-frame clones only and misses some. This table has a few hundred thousand clones, around 90% appearing once. Sequencing used PBMCs or T cells enriched from blood (not recorded which). These TCRs come from a young man who had recovered from COVID-19. Both conserved end residues are part of each CDR3. The D gene is left open where the match is weak. Clone size is shown for a subset of rows, as once, few, many or a class of expanded clone.

J,D,length,size,V,CDR3,DNA
TRBJ1-1,-,12,-,TRBV11-2,CASSSGVTEAFF,TGTGCCAGCAGCTCGGGAGTCACTGAAGCTTTCTTT
TRBJ1-2,TRBD1,18,-,TRBV15,CATSRVGTGTYSNYGYTF,TGTGCCACCAGCAGAGTAGGGACAGGCACCTATTCGAACTATGGCTACACCTTC
TRBJ2-1,TRBD2,15,-,TRBV4-1,CASSILAGGMNEQFF,TGCGCCAGCAGCATACTAGCGGGGGGGATGAATGAGCAGTTCTTC
TRBJ2-5,-,14,-,TRBV9,CASSVEAQEGTQYF,TGTGCCAGCAGCGTAGAGGCCCAGGAAGGGACCCAGTACTTC
TRBJ2-3,TRBD2,16,-,TRBV5-4,CASSTPRGGGADTQYF,TGTGCCAGCAGCACGCCCCGGGGGGGTGGCGCAGATACGCAGTATTTT
TRBJ2-5,TRBD2,17,-,TRBV5-8,CASGSGKLAGFLETQYF,TGTGCCAGCGGCTCGGGGAAACTAGCGGGGTTCTTAGAGACCCAGTACTTC
TRBJ1-2,TRBD1,14,few,TRBV29-1,CSVETGQGESGYTF,TGCAGCGTTGAGACGGGACAGGGGGAATCTGGCTACACCTTC
TRBJ1-1,-,15,few,TRBV7-8,CASRLRPGMNTEAFF,TGTGCCAGCAGACTCAGACCCGGGATGAACACTGAAGCTTTCTTT
TRBJ1-5,-,15,-,TRBV13,CASSLRGVGDQPQHF,TGTGCCAGCAGCTTAAGGGGCGTCGGAGATCAGCCCCAGCATTTT
TRBJ2-7,TRBD1,16,-,TRBV5-1,CASSLDLDRGTYEQYF,TGCGCCAGCAGCTTAGACCTGGACAGGGGGACCTACGAGCAGTACTTC
TRBJ2-1,TRBD2,18,-,TRBV7-9,CASSQGLAGISGYNEQFF,TGTGCCAGCAGCCAGGGACTAGCGGGGATTTCGGGGTACAATGAGCAGTTCTTC
TRBJ2-5,TRBD1,15,-,TRBV30,CAWSRQGASQETQYF,TGTGCCTGGAGCCGACAGGGGGCCTCTCAAGAGACCCAGTACTTC
TRBJ1-1,-,12,-,TRBV29-1,CSVDRRNTEAFF,TGCAGCGTTGATAGGAGGAACACTGAAGCTTTCTTT
TRBJ2-3,-,15,-,TRBV19,CASSVGAGVADTQYF,TGTGCCAGTAGTGTAGGGGCCGGGGTTGCAGATACGCAGTATTTT
TRBJ1-5,-,16,few,TRBV25-1,CASSESWGSPNQPQHF,TGTGCCAGCAGTGAAAGTTGGGGCAGTCCCAATCAGCCCCAGCATTTT
TRBJ2-2,-,16,-,TRBV12-5,CASGSSQALNTGELFF,TGTGCTAGTGGTTCCTCACAGGCCTTGAACACCGGGGAGCTGTTTTTT
TRBJ2-6,TRBD1,15,once,TRBV7-9,CASSDRVSGANVLTF,TGTGCCAGCAGCGACAGGGTTTCGGGGGCCAACGTCCTGACTTTC
TRBJ1-2,-,16,-,TRBV28,CASSHPMWSVNYGYTF,TGTGCCAGCAGTCACCCTATGTGGTCTGTCAACTATGGCTACACCTTC
TRBJ1-5,-,16,few,TRBV28,CATRGGAWGSNQPQHF,TGTGCCACCCGAGGAGGGGCCTGGGGTAGCAATCAGCCCCAGCATTTT
TRBJ1-1,-,14,-,TRBV15,CATSRFPVDTEAFF,TGTGCCACCAGCAGATTCCCGGTTGACACTGAAGCTTTCTTT
TRBJ1-1,-,17,-,TRBV7-9,CASSLVPQGTLNTEAFF,TGTGCCAGCAGCTTAGTCCCACAGGGCACCTTGAACACTGAAGCTTTCTTT
TRBJ1-1,-,15,-,TRBV15,CATSRKTQAGTEAFF,TGTGCCACCAGCAGAAAAACTCAGGCAGGGACTGAAGCTTTCTTT
TRBJ2-7,TRBD2,15,-,TRBV3-1/TRBV3-2,CASSPFAGGAYEQYF,TGTGCCAGCAGCCCCTTCGCGGGGGGAGCCTACGAGCAGTACTTC
TRBJ2-7,-,13,-,TRBV9,CASSASDGYEQYF,TGTGCCAGCAGCGCCAGCGACGGATACGAGCAGTACTTC
TRBJ2-5,TRBD1,15,-,TRBV27,CASSFRLGGYRTQYF,TGTGCCAGCAGTTTCCGCTTAGGGGGCTATAGGACCCAGTACTTC
TRBJ1-2,-,14,-,TRBV7-9,CASSPLFEGGGYTF,TGTGCCAGCAGCCCACTTTTTGAGGGAGGAGGCTACACCTTC
TRBJ1-3,-,15,-,TRBV25-1,CASSDVLNTGNTIYF,TGTGCCAGCAGTGACGTCTTAAATACAGGAAACACCATATATTTT
TRBJ2-5,-,16,-,TRBV7-9,CASSDNRESYQETQYF,TGTGCCAGCAGCGACAACAGGGAGTCGTACCAAGAGACCCAGTACTTC
TRBJ2-2,-,14,-,TRBV4-1,CASSQGLLTGELFF,TGCGCCAGCAGCCAAGGGCTCCTGACCGGGGAGCTGTTTTTT
TRBJ1-2,TRBD1,14,-,TRBV28,CASSPSFRDRGYTF,TGTGCCAGCAGTCCCTCGTTTAGGGACAGAGGCTACACCTTC
TRBJ1-1,TRBD1,14,-,TRBV7-2,CASSFLGGGAEAFF,TGTGCCAGCAGCTTTCTAGGGGGCGGAGCTGAAGCTTTCTTT
TRBJ1-2,-,13,-,TRBV27,CASSLNGGNGYTF,TGTGCCAGCAGTTTAAATGGAGGGAATGGCTACACCTTC
TRBJ1-3,-,13,-,TRBV28,CASPDLSGNTIYF,TGTGCCAGCCCCGATCTATCTGGAAACACCATATATTTT
TRBJ2-7,TRBD2,16,-,TRBV11-1,CASSLNSGNPSYEQYF,TGTGCCAGCAGCTTAAATAGCGGGAATCCTTCCTACGAGCAGTACTTC